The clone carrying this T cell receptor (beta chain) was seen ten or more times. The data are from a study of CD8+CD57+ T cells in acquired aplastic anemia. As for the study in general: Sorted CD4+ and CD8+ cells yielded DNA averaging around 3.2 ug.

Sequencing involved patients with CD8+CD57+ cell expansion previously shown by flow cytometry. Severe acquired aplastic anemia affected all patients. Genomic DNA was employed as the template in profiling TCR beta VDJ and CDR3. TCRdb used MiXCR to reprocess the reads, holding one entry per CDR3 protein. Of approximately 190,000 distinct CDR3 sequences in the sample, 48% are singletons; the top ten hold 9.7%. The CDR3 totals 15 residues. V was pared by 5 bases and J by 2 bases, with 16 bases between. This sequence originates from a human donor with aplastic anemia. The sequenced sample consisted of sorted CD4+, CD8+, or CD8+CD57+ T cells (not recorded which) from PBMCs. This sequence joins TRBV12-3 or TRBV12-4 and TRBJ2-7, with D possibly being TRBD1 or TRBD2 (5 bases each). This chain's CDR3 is CASSDQYGATYEQYF. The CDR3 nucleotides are TGTGCCAGCAGTGATCAATACGGGGCAACCTACGAGCAGTACTTC.